This T cell receptor (beta chain) was identified during a study of blood T cell repertoires in COVID-19. Study in general: Researchers got acute and convalescent COVID-19 samples from the United States, Italy and Spain. The cDNA or gDNA used as material had been derived from T cells, B-cell-depleted T cells, or PBMCs.

Germline-derived CDR1 and CDR2 are SGHKS and YYEKEE (reference sequence). Trimming stripped 0 bases from V and 4 bases from J, with 17 bases between. This CDR3 contains 17 residues. Per the study methods: Cell counts per sample came from amplifying reference gene primers. The table came from immunoSEQ multiplex PCR; TCRdb's copy has only in-frame clones and leaves some out. V and J calls and clone size are as listed in that table; D and trimming were resolved from the DNA. This sample yields 59,000 or so clones, of which roughly 83% are seen a single time; approximately 5% belongs to the top ten. Sequencing was performed on peripheral blood. V gene TRBV5-5 combines with J gene TRBJ1-3, with D unresolved. This receptor was obtained from a human donor in a cohort sampled during active COVID-19. The CDR3 loop reads CASSLEGGPTSGNTIYF. As DNA, the CDR3 is TGTGCCAGCAGCTTGGAAGGAGGCCCCACTTCGGGAAACACCATATATTTT.